This paragraph covers one T cell receptor beta chain sequence. This record belongs to a study of regulatory T cells in long-lasting Graves disease. With iRepertoire HTBI primers and Arm-PCR of CDR3 regions, TCR beta libraries were built. MiXCR, run by TCRdb on the multiplex PCR reads, gives a single entry per CDR3 protein. The sample has about 660,000 distinct CDR3 sequences, around 30% seen once. Germline V gene lookup returns CDR1 MNHNS and CDR2 SASEGT. After removal of 6 bases from V and 5 bases from J, the junction contained 15 bases not matched to a gene. The CDR3 is 17 residues long. Described time point: persistent/refractory GD, antithyroid drugs over 5 years with positive TRAb. Extracted PBMC RNA gave rise to the TCR library.

This specimen consisted of peripheral blood mononuclear cells (PBMCs), obtained when the disease was refractory, from a patient treated with antithyroid drugs. The chain joins TRBV6-1 to TRBJ2-2, with 7 positions matching TRBD2. The origin of this receptor is a female donor with Graves disease. CDR3 nucleotide sequence: TGTGCCAGCAGGGTTCCACGCGGGAGCCCTACGACCGGGGAGCTGTTTTTT. Its protein product is CASRVPRGSPTTGELFF.